This T cell receptor beta chain appears in the sequencing data of a study of shared clonotypes between healthy human individuals. CD45RO-negative CD8 cells positively selected for CCR7 made up the naive population, which excluded terminally differentiated effector memory CD45RA+ cells. Every subset had its genomic DNA shared out evenly among several immunoSEQ plates. In the original workflow: Junction-only sequences without quality scores came from ImmunoSEQ, so filtering differed. The data were produced by immunoSEQ multiplex PCR, yet TCRdb's version contains in-frame clones alone and is incomplete. V and J calls plus clone size are reproduced from that table; the DNA served to infer D and trimming. The sample carries 2 million or so clones, around 96% recorded once. This CDR3 has 13 residues. Deletions cut 5 bases from V and 6 bases from J, with 13 bases between. Per germline, CDR1 MNHNY and CDR2 SVGAGI (reference sequence).

The chain couples TRBV6-6 to TRBJ1-1; D unresolved. Sequenced: naive CD8+ T cells sorted from blood. This clonotype originated in a man between 18 and 29 years old in good health. The CDR3 loop reads CASSPFSDSEAFF. The CDR3 nucleotides read TGTGCCAGCAGTCCTTTCAGTGACTCTGAAGCTTTCTTT.